This T cell receptor (beta chain) was recorded in a study of blood T cell repertoires in COVID-19 (dated by TCRdb to about 2020). About the full investigation: The collaborator samples originated in the United States, Italy and Spain and spanned the acute and convalescent phases of COVID-19. The repertoires were released in a freely available public database meant as a resource for research on the immune response to SARS-CoV-2. The samples were drawn from two sources: the first 160 participants of the ongoing ImmuneRACE study, and approximately 1,300 subjects contributed by 6 global collaborators. The sample metadata nearly always contained a de-identified subject ID, COVID-19 status, age in years and sex. Deeply sampled blood TCRbeta repertoires from subjects exposed to, actively infected with, or recovered from COVID-19 were included in the dataset. Where available, HLA class I and class II types were taken from metadata supplied by the sample provider and were not determined by assay-based typing. The material from the prospective study consisted of cDNA or gDNA derived from T cells, B-cell-depleted T cells, or PBMCs. Study-level results and caveats: The quantity of clinical and demographic metadata differed by source and by participant and was supplied without curation.

With regard to this clone: Its antigen target is currently unknown. Base quality data are lacking; no much larger clone is found one base away.

TCRbeta CDR3 regions were amplified from genomic DNA by means of the immunoSEQ Assay, a bias-controlled multiplex PCR. Per the original workflow: Nucleated cell counts per sample were estimated from amplification of reference gene primers within the assay. To quantify the absolute abundance of each unique TCRbeta CDR3 rearrangement, sequence reads were collapsed and filtered. Productive Simpson clonality was computed per sample as the square root of Simpson's diversity index over productive rearrangements. Entries here come from immuneACCESS through TCRdb and include only in-frame sequences with V and J called. Some clones fail to appear in such tables; in the studies checked, an unresolved V gene covers under half of the shortfall, and the cause of the remainder is unknown. V, J and clone size are taken as reported in that table, and D and trimming were inferred from the DNA itself. Counted in this sample were 110,000 to 150,000 clones; around 81% of them appeared once. The ten largest clonotypes hold around 8.2% of the sample.

The collaborating institutions used their own protocols to collect whole blood in K2EDTA tubes. For TCRbeta analysis, collaborator samples were shipped as frozen whole blood, as isolated PBMCs, or as DNA extracted from either sample type. Counted from cysteine to phenylalanine, this CDR3 has 16 amino acids. Only the CDR3 DNA stays, 48 bases, in frame from base 1. The V end loses 6 bases and the J end loses 9 bases, and a stretch of 21 bases separates them. The germline V gene sets CDR1 to MDHEN and CDR2 to SYDVKM. The source is a human donor in a cohort sampled during active COVID-19. The sequencing sample was made of peripheral blood. The V and J segments used are TRBV28 and TRBJ1-6, with a weak D call of TRBD1 (5 bases match). The CDR3 amino acid sequence is: CASSPGRGVASSPLHF. DNA sequence: TGTGCCAGCAGCCCCGGGCGGGGGGTAGCGAGTTCACCCCTCCACTTT.